One sample yielded the 25 T cell receptor beta chains listed below, sequenced in a study of blood T cells in healthy people across ages. Together with a sample-barcoded 5' primer, a J-beta primer mix was included in a second PCR lasting about 6 to 11 cycles. TCRdb re-called the 5' RACE reads with MiXCR, one entry per CDR3 protein. The data show 250,000 to 300,000 distinct CDR3 sequences, with roughly a quarter seen just once and approximately 29% held by the top ten. The material sequenced was blood. These receptors were obtained from a woman between 70 and 85 years old in good health.

The chain joins TRBV12-3 or TRBV12-4 to TRBJ2-3; D not resolved. The CDR3 runs to 16 residues. The ends were cut back, 3 bases at V and 4 bases at J, with 17 bases in the middle. In DNA form, the CDR3 reads TGTGCCAGCAGTTTTAGTGCTCTCAGTCGACCAGATACGCAGTATTTT. It specifies CASSFSALSRPDTQYF.

This clonotype was observed a few times. The V call is TRBV20-1, the J call TRBJ2-3, with D maybe TRBD2 (5 bases). V lost 3 bases to trimming and J lost 0 bases, with 10 bases between them. The germline V gene has CDR1 DFQATT and CDR2 SNEGSKA (reference sequence). This CDR3 comprises 14 residues. CDR3 residues: CSASTGGSTDTQYF. CDR3 DNA: TGCAGTGCTAGTACCGGCGGGAGCACAGATACGCAGTATTTT.

The chain couples TRBV20-1 to TRBJ1-4; D unclear. Germline loops: CDR1 DFQATT, CDR2 SNEGSKA (reference sequence). The V gene lost 3 bases and the J gene lost 5 bases, with 22 bases spanning the gap. The CDR3 covers 17 residues. The CDR3: CSARGFGETHPNEKLFF. As DNA, the CDR3 is TGCAGTGCTAGGGGGTTTGGTGAAACCCATCCGAATGAAAAACTGTTTTTT.

The chain links TRBV9 to TRBJ2-1, with D hard to call. This CDR3 is built from 15 residues. V was pared by 0 bases and J by 0 bases, with 7 bases between. Germline CDR1 and CDR2: SGDLS and YYNGEE. CDR3 in amino acids: CASSVVESSYNEQFF. In DNA, the CDR3 is TGTGCCAGCAGCGTAGTAGAGAGCTCCTACAATGAGCAGTTCTTC. The full variable domain, in which reference TRBV9 and TRBJ2-1 provide the parts outside the CDR3, is DSGVTQTPKHLITATGQRVTLRCSPRSGDLSVYWYQQSLDQGLQFLIQYYNGEERAKGNILERFSAQQFPDLHSELNLSSLELGDSALYFCASSVVESSYNEQFFGPGTRLTVL.

This clonotype was counted between two and nine times. V gene TRBV6-1 combines with J gene TRBJ2-2, with 10 bases fitting TRBD2. There are 17 residues in the CDR3. V lost 6 bases to trimming and J lost 3 bases; unmatched junction nucleotides: 10. Germline-derived CDR1 and CDR2 are MNHNS and SASEGT. The DNA of the CDR3 is TGTGCCAGCAGCGTCGGGACTAGCGTGCCTTACACCGGGGAGCTGTTTTTT. This codes for CASSVGTSVPYTGELFF.

This clonotype has just one count. This rearrangement joins TRBV28 to TRBJ1-4; D uncertain. The ends were cut back, 8 bases at V and 4 bases at J, with 2 bases in the middle. The CDR3 has 10 residues. Per germline, CDR1 MDHEN and CDR2 SYDVKM. DNA of the CDR3: TGTGCCAGCGGTAATGAAAAACTGTTTTTT. Encoded protein: CASGNEKLFF.

This clonotype was observed a few times. The chain employs TRBV5-1 and TRBJ2-1, with D uncertain. The CDR3 spans 16 residues. Germline CDR1 and CDR2: SGHRS and YFSETQ. Trimming took 7 bases from V and 8 from J, leaving 25 bases between them. The CDR3 DNA reads as TGCGCCAGCTCACCAATAGTAAACAGTGGGGTCGATGAGCAGTTCTTC. This sequence encodes CASSPIVNSGVDEQFF.

Regarding this clonotype: This may come from a read error, since a much larger clone is one base off. The chain combines TRBV6-2 or TRBV6-3 with TRBJ2-2, with D possibly matching TRBD1 (6 bases). V was clipped by 10 bases and J by 9 bases, with 24 bases between them. Per the germline V gene, CDR1 is MNHEY and CDR2 is SVGEGT. The CDR3 loop spans 15 amino acids. The CDR3 nucleotides read TGTGCCACCAGCTGGACAGACCCTCGAGTAAGGGAGCTGTTTTTT. Translation gives CATSWTDPRVRELFF.

Ten or more counts support this clonotype. The V and J genes are TRBV15 and TRBJ1-4, with D possibly matching TRBD1 (5 bases). Between the trimmed V and J ends, which lost 0 bases and 5 bases, there was a span of 13 bases. Germline V lookup: CDR1 LNHNV, CDR2 YYDKDF (reference sequence). This CDR3 is 16 amino acids long. The CDR3 sequence: CATSRDGGLLNEKLFF. The CDR3 DNA reads as TGTGCCACCAGCAGAGATGGGGGACTGCTGAATGAAAAACTGTTTTTT.

This clonotype has only a few counts. This rearrangement joins TRBV6-1 to TRBJ1-1; 8 positions agree with TRBD1. The CDR3 contains 14 residues. Germline CDR1 and CDR2: MNHNS and SASEGT. Unmatched junction bases numbered 8, after V lost 3 bases and J lost 8 bases. This chain's CDR3 is CASSERQGRDEAFF. The CDR3 DNA is TGTGCCAGCAGTGAGAGACAGGGGCGAGACGAAGCTTTCTTT.

As to this clonotype: This may stem from a read error, because a much larger clone lies one nucleotide away. The chain carries TRBV5-1 and TRBJ2-1; 9 positions match TRBD2. Germline CDR1 SGHRS, CDR2 YFSETQ. The CDR3 is 15 amino acids. CDR3 in amino acids: CASRYSGSGYNEQLF. CDR3 nucleotide sequence: TGCGCCAGCAGATATAGCGGGAGCGGATACAATGAGCAGCTCTTC.

In its sample, this clonotype was seen once. The chain carries TRBV20-1 and TRBJ1-5; D is possibly TRBD1 (5 bases). This CDR3 comprises 13 residues. V was cut by 1 base and J by 9 bases, with 13 bases left in between. Germline V gene lookup returns CDR1 DFQATT and CDR2 SNEGSKA (reference sequence). In nucleotides, the CDR3 is TGCAGTGCTAGAGGGAGGGGACTAGGGCCCCAGCATTTT. Its protein product is CSARGRGLGPQHF.

This clonotype has more than one count but fewer than ten. The chain employs TRBV27 and TRBJ1-2, with D possibly matching TRBD1 (5 bases). Germline V gives CDR1 MNHEY, CDR2 SMNVEV (reference sequence). Trimming left V 3 bases short and J 5 bases short, with 10 bases between. The CDR3 totals 13 residues. Here the CDR3 reads CASSFSGGYGYTF. Written as DNA, the CDR3 is TGTGCCAGCAGTTTTTCTGGGGGGTATGGCTACACCTTC.

CDR3 loop: CASSTLNRDRNIQYF. CDR3 bases: TGCGCCAGCAGCACCCTGAACAGGGATAGAAACATTCAGTACTTC. This chain connects TRBV5-1 to TRBJ2-4; possible D gene TRBD1, 6 bases. From germline, CDR1 is SGHRS and CDR2 YFSETQ. The CDR3 has 15 amino acids. Trimming stripped 4 bases from V and 6 bases from J, with 17 bases between.

In this sample, this clonotype turned up a few times. The CDR3 DNA is TGCAGTGCCCCGAACGCCGCTAGCCTCTCCGGTGAGCAGTTCTTC. It yields the protein CSAPNAASLSGEQFF. The genes are TRBV20-1 and TRBJ2-7, with D tentatively TRBD2 (5 bases). With the DNA end fitting TRBJ2-1 better, the J assignment may be wrong. Per germline, CDR1 DFQATT and CDR2 SNEGSKA (reference sequence). This CDR3 is built from 15 residues.

This rearrangement joins TRBV7-2 to TRBJ1-2, with D perhaps matching TRBD1 (5 bases). The CDR3 is 15 residues long. From germline, CDR1 is SGHTA and CDR2 FQGNSA. V gave up 4 bases and J gave up 8 bases, with 20 bases separating them. Here the CDR3 DNA reads TGTGCCAGCAGCTCCTGGTCAGGGCCCGGTGGGGGCTACACCTTC. Encoded protein: CASSSWSGPGGGYTF.

V usage is TRBV25-1 and J usage is TRBJ2-5; D possibly uses TRBD1 or TRBD2 (5 bases each). CDR3 length equals 13 residues. Germline CDR1 is MGHDK and CDR2 is SYGVNS. The V gene lost 0 bases and the J gene lost 6 bases, with 8 bases spanning the gap. The CDR3 loop is CASSEYRGQTQYF. The CDR3 DNA sequence: TGTGCCAGCAGTGAATATAGGGGACAGACCCAGTACTTC.

The chain couples TRBV25-1 to TRBJ2-1; perhaps TRBD2 as D (6 bases). V shed 6 bases and J shed 2 bases, with 14 bases lying between them. The CDR3 runs to 15 residues. Germline V gene data show CDR1 as MGHDK and CDR2 as SYGVNS. The CDR3 nucleotides are TGTGCCAGCAGAAAGGAGGGACTCACCTACAATGAGCAGTTCTTC. Its protein is CASRKEGLTYNEQFF.

This clonotype has at least ten counts. The CDR3 spells CSVGQNNEKLFF. As DNA, the CDR3 is TGCAGCGTTGGGCAGAATAATGAAAAACTGTTTTTT. V gene TRBV29-1 combines with J gene TRBJ1-4, with D unresolved. The CDR3 totals 12 residues. With 4 bases removed from V and 4 bases from J, the gap between germline ends came to 7 bases. CDR1 is SQVTM and CDR2 is ANQGSEA in the germline V gene.

This clonotype was seen at least ten times. V is TRBV7-3 and J is TRBJ1-1, with D possibly TRBD1 on 5 matching bases. V lost 0 bases and J lost 5, with 16 bases in between. Germline V gene lookup returns CDR1 SGHTA and CDR2 FQGTGA. The CDR3 covers 16 residues. In nucleotides, the CDR3 is TGTGCCAGCAGCTTAACCCCTACCACCGGGGGAACTGAAGCTTTCTTT. It yields the protein CASSLTPTTGGTEAFF. The full variable domain, its missing parts supplied by reference TRBV7-3 and TRBJ1-1, is GAGVSQTPSNKVTEKGKYVELRCDPISGHTALYWYRQSLGQGPEFLIYFQGTGAADDSGLPNDRFFAVRPEGSVSTLKIQRTERGDSAVYLCASSLTPTTGGTEAFFGQGTRLTVV.

This clonotype was counted only a few times. The chain combines TRBV5-1 with TRBJ1-5; D may be TRBD1 (6 bases). The CDR3 runs to 13 residues. Germline CDR1 is SGHRS and CDR2 is YFSETQ. V was clipped by 4 bases and J by 5 bases, with 10 bases between them. The CDR3 nucleotides read TGCGCCAGCAGCCCGGACAGCTATCAGCCCCAGCATTTT. It yields the protein CASSPDSYQPQHF.

The chain couples TRBV14 to TRBJ1-3; the D is unclear. CDR1 SGHDN and CDR2 FVKESK come from the germline V gene. The CDR3 is 13 residues long. The V end lost 4 bases, the J end lost 5 bases, and 9 bases lay between the germline ends. CDR3 nucleotide sequence: TGTGCCAGCAGCCGCTCCCAGAGAAACACCATATATTTT. This gives the protein CASSRSQRNTIYF.

V gene TRBV5-6 combines with J gene TRBJ2-3, with D possibly being TRBD2 (6 bases). Germline values: CDR1 SGHDT, CDR2 YYEEEE. Trimming took 0 bases from V and 1 from J, leaving 15 bases between them. This CDR3 is 17 amino acids long. The CDR3 DNA reads TGTGCCAGCAGCTTGGAGCCCTGGAGGGGCGGCACAGATACGCAGTATTTT. Translated: CASSLEPWRGGTDTQYF.

This chain uses TRBV7-2 with TRBJ1-4; D call uncertain. Germline loops: CDR1 SGHTA, CDR2 FQGNSA. The CDR3 loop spans 13 amino acids. Trimming left V 8 bases short and J 7 bases short, with 14 bases between. The CDR3 DNA reads TGTGCCAGCGGAAGTCGGGGTCGTGAAAAACTGTTTTTT. It specifies CASGSRGREKLFF.

The V and J genes are TRBV20-1 and TRBJ2-1; no reliable D call. V lost 3 bases, J lost 4 bases, and 7 bases lay in between. The CDR3 sequence is 12 residues long. Germline V CDR1 and CDR2: DFQATT, SNEGSKA (reference sequence). As DNA, the CDR3 is TGCAGTGCTAGTAGGGATTACAATGAGCAGTTCTTC. Protein product: CSASRDYNEQFF.